These 26 T cell receptor beta chains were sequenced from one sample in a study of cytomegalovirus exposure and HLA in healthy donors. The PCR employed 60 Vbeta primers together with 13 Jbeta primers. Generated by immunoSEQ multiplex PCR, the TCRdb table keeps only in-frame clones and is missing some. The sample consists of under 200,000 clones, approximately 12% of them appearing once. Sequencing was done on a sample of PBMCs. These TCRs come from a man aged 45-65 years in good health and CMV-seropositive.

The chain carries TRBV19 and TRBJ1-2; a weak D match, TRBD1 (6 bases). The CDR3 is 13 amino acids. V was trimmed by 3 bases and J by 8 bases, leaving 13 bases between them. CDR1 is LNHDA and CDR2 is SQIVND in the germline V gene (reference sequence). The CDR3 DNA follows: TGTGCCAGTAGTATTGTGGGGGCGAGGGGCTACACCTTC. Its translation is CASSIVGARGYTF.

The CDR3 DNA reads as TGTGCCAGCATGCAGCGGGGGGGCACAGATACGCAGTATTTT. As protein: CASMQRGGTDTQYF. J is TRBJ2-3 and V is TRBV7-2, with 9 nucleotides matching TRBD2. The CDR3 contains 14 residues. V gave up 7 bases and J gave up 1 base; unmatched junction bases: 3. Germline V CDR1 and CDR2: SGHTA, FQGNSA.

The chain carries TRBV11-3 and TRBJ1-4; possible D gene TRBD1, 6 bases. The germline V gene has CDR1 SGHNT and CDR2 YENEEA. The CDR3 is 15 residues long. Trimming removed 5 bases at V and 5 bases at J, with 15 bases between. CDR3 in amino acids: CASSILRGGNEKLFF. In DNA, the CDR3 is TGTGCCAGCAGCATTTTAAGGGGGGGAAATGAAAAACTGTTTTTT. The variable domain in full, with the rest retrieved from reference TRBV11-3 and TRBJ1-4, is EAGVVQSPRYKIIEKKQPVAFWCNPISGHNTLYWYLQNLGQGPELLIRYENEEAVDDSQLPKDRFSAERLKGVDSTLKIQPAELGDSAVYLCASSILRGGNEKLFFGSGTQLSVL.

This clone was counted a few times. The CDR3 loop is CASSQDLEAGEFFHTGELFF. The CDR3 nucleotides read TGCGCCAGCAGCCAAGATCTGGAAGCAGGGGAGTTTTTCCACACCGGGGAGCTGTTTTTT. This sequence joins TRBV4-1 and TRBJ2-2, with D possibly TRBD1 on 6 matching bases. CDR1 is MGHRA, CDR2 YSYEKL, per germline. The V gene lost 0 bases and the J gene lost 3 bases, with 23 bases spanning the gap. The CDR3 runs to 20 residues.

J is TRBJ2-1 and V is TRBV11-2; TRBD2 agrees at 11 bases. CDR1 is SGHAT and CDR2 is FQNNGV in the germline V gene. The CDR3 length is 14 residues. The trim removed 2 bases at V and 10 bases at J, leaving 4 bases unmatched. The CDR3 region is CASSLLAGGQEQFF. The DNA of the CDR3 is TGTGCCAGCAGCTTATTAGCGGGGGGGCAGGAGCAGTTCTTC.

This clone was found a few times. The chain has TRBV11-2 and TRBJ1-2, with D uncertain. Looked up from germline, CDR1 is SGHAT and CDR2 is FQNNGV. CDR3 length equals 13 residues. V lost 3 bases and J lost 2, with 7 bases in between. CDR3: CASSLGWNYGYTF. The DNA of the CDR3 is TGTGCCAGCAGCTTGGGCTGGAACTATGGCTACACCTTC.

The sample holds a few counts of this clone. The CDR3 DNA sequence: TGTGCCAGCAGTTACTCGCGGCTAGCGGGGGCCTACGAGCAGTACTTC. Protein product: CASSYSRLAGAYEQYF. The rearrangement uses TRBV6-6 and TRBJ2-7; 10 positions match TRBD2. The CDR3 length is 16 residues. The germline CDR1 and CDR2 sequences are MNHNY and SVGAGI (reference sequence). V dropped 0 bases and J dropped 2; count of bases not matched to a gene: 4.

This clone was counted a few times. J is TRBJ1-2 and V is TRBV6-1, with D uncertain. With 2 bases removed from V and 6 bases from J, the gap between germline ends came to 13 bases. This CDR3 has 14 amino acids. Germline V gene lookup returns CDR1 MNHNS and CDR2 SASEGT. DNA for the CDR3: TGTGCCAGCAGTGAAATCTGGGGAGACAATGGCTACACCTTC. Residues: CASSEIWGDNGYTF.

The chain uses TRBV2 and TRBJ2-5; 9 bases map to TRBD2. Losses at the gene ends were 7 bases for V and 3 bases for J; bases not matched to a gene: 6. The V gene's germline CDR1 is SNHLY and CDR2 FYNNEI. The CDR3 is 14 residues long. CDR3 bases: TGTGCCAGCAAGTTCATAGCGGGGGAAGAGACCCAGTACTTC. It translates to CASKFIAGEETQYF.

The chain carries TRBV18 and TRBJ2-1; 9 bases fit TRBD1. This CDR3 comprises 16 residues. J gave up 3 bases and V 2 bases, and 5 bases lay outside the gene matches. The germline V gene has CDR1 KGHSH and CDR2 LQKENI. In DNA, the CDR3 is TGTGCCAGCTCACCATCTAGGACAGGGGTCTACAATGAGCAGTTCTTC. Its protein is CASSPSRTGVYNEQFF.

This clone was observed a handful of times. The chain combines TRBV28 with TRBJ2-7; 9 bases map to TRBD1. The V segment lost 5 bases and the J segment 3 bases; nucleotides outside the gene matches: 14. CDR1 is MDHEN, CDR2 SYDVKM, per germline. CDR3 size: 17 residues. As DNA, the CDR3 is TGTGCCAGCAGTGAGACAGGGGGATCCCAGAGATTCTACGAGCAGTACTTC. Amino acids: CASSETGGSQRFYEQYF.

The gene calls are TRBV5-6 and TRBJ1-5; 12 nucleotides agree with TRBD1. Germline CDR1 reads SGHDT; CDR2 reads YYEEEE. The ends lost 4 bases at V and 6 bases at J; junction bases unmatched: 5. This CDR3 has 15 amino acids. The CDR3 DNA reads as TGTGCCAGCAGCCGGGACAGGGGGCAGAGTCAGCCCCAGCATTTT. This translates into CASSRDRGQSQPQHF.

This clone was observed a handful of times. The chain links TRBV30 to TRBJ1-6; TRBD1 is a possible D gene (6 bases). CDR1 is GTSNPN and CDR2 is SVGIG in the germline V gene (reference sequence). The CDR3 is 15 residues long. The V and J ends lost 0 bases and 7 bases respectively, with 13 bases between them. In nucleotides, the CDR3 is TGTGCCTGGAGTGTACAGGGACCCGGGAATTCACCCCTCCACTTT. It translates to CAWSVQGPGNSPLHF.

The chain joins TRBV9 to TRBJ1-5, with TRBD1 matching 7 bases. The CDR3 has 15 residues. CDR1 and CDR2 from the germline V gene are SGDLS and YYNGEE. Trimming removed 3 bases from V and 5 bases from J; junction bases left unmatched: 8. Here the CDR3 DNA reads TGTGCCAGCAGCGCGACAGGGCTTGTTGATCAGCCCCAGCATTTT. The encoded protein is CASSATGLVDQPQHF.

This clone was detected only a few times. The J gene is TRBJ2-1, the V gene TRBV28; D might be TRBD2 (5 bases). Germline-derived CDR1 and CDR2 are MDHEN and SYDVKM. The CDR3 is 15 residues long. The V end lost 1 base, the J end lost 4 bases, and 11 bases lay between the germline ends. For the CDR3, the DNA is TGTGCCAGCAGTTTATCCGGGGTCGGATACAATGAGCAGTTCTTC. It translates to CASSLSGVGYNEQFF.

The chain carries TRBV5-1 and TRBJ1-1, with D maybe TRBD1 (5 bases). CDR1 is SGHRS, CDR2 YFSETQ, per germline. This CDR3 contains 14 residues. V gave up 0 bases and J gave up 7 bases, with 13 bases separating them. CDR3 loop: CASSLEGARGEAFF. CDR3 DNA sequence: TGCGCCAGCAGCTTGGAAGGGGCAAGAGGTGAAGCTTTCTTT.

The rearrangement uses TRBV5-1 and TRBJ2-1; 11 nucleotides agree with TRBD2. The germline V gene has CDR1 SGHRS and CDR2 YFSETQ. V was pared by 1 base and J by 15 bases, with 9 bases of the junction left unmatched. This CDR3 comprises 14 residues. The CDR3 coding sequence is TGCGCCAGCAGCTTGTCCCTAGCGGGGGGCGAGGGGTTCTTC. Translated: CASSLSLAGGEGFF.

The chain links TRBV7-2 to TRBJ2-5; TRBD1 is a possible D gene (6 bases). This CDR3 comprises 14 residues. CDR1 is SGHTA and CDR2 is FQGNSA in the germline V gene. V lost 5 bases and J 0 bases, leaving 10 bases between the germline ends. The CDR3 DNA reads TGTGCCAGCAGCCCCGGGACATACCAAGAGACCCAGTACTTC. Residues: CASSPGTYQETQYF.

This clone occurred a few times. J is TRBJ1-5 and V is TRBV11-3; possible D gene TRBD1, 5 bases. The CDR3 has 15 residues. V shed 3 bases and J shed 1 base, with 10 bases lying between them. Germline assignment: CDR1 SGHNT and CDR2 YENEEA. The CDR3 protein is CASSFDSGSNQPQHF. CDR3 DNA sequence: TGTGCCAGCAGCTTTGACAGCGGGAGCAATCAGCCCCAGCATTTT.

The V gene is TRBV5-4, the J gene TRBJ1-4; possible D gene TRBD1, 6 bases. Germline lookup yields CDR1 SGHNT and CDR2 YYREEE (reference sequence). There are 14 residues in the CDR3. Trimming pared 4 bases from V and 3 bases from J, leaving 10 bases between. The CDR3 DNA reads TGTGCCAGCAGCCCAGGGGCGCCTAATGAAAAACTGTTTTTT. This sequence encodes CASSPGAPNEKLFF.

In its sample, this clone was seen a few times. The rearrangement joins TRBV19 to TRBJ2-2; 8 bases match TRBD2. CDR3 length: 15 amino acids. The germline CDR1 and CDR2 sequences are LNHDA and SQIVND (reference sequence). V was pared by 8 bases and J by 4 bases, with 9 bases of the junction left unmatched. CDR3 protein: CASSREGSGTGELFF. The CDR3 DNA sequence: TGTGCCAGTTCCCGGGAGGGGTCGGGCACCGGGGAGCTGTTTTTT.

This clone was picked up a small number of times. V and J are TRBV10-1 and TRBJ1-1, with D perhaps matching TRBD1 (5 bases). Germline loops: CDR1 WNHNN, CDR2 SYGVQD (reference sequence). The V and J ends lost 4 bases and 3 bases respectively, with 9 bases between them. The CDR3 loop spans 13 amino acids. CDR3 sequence reads: CASSGRGDTEAFF. DNA of the CDR3: TGCGCCAGCAGTGGTCGGGGGGACACTGAAGCTTTCTTT.

This clone appeared a few times. The J gene is TRBJ2-6, the V gene TRBV27; D is perhaps TRBD2 (6 bases). CDR1 MNHEY and CDR2 SMNVEV come from the germline V gene (reference sequence). The CDR3 contains 18 residues. The V end was cut by 3 bases, the J end by 0 bases, with 15 bases between. This chain's CDR3 is CASSLWGGTISGANVLTF. CDR3 DNA: TGTGCCAGCAGTTTGTGGGGCGGGACGATCTCTGGGGCCAACGTCCTGACTTTC.

The chain couples TRBV2 to TRBJ1-1, with TRBD1 as a possible D gene (5 bases). The CDR3 covers 13 residues. Germline V CDR1 and CDR2: SNHLY, FYNNEI. Trimming took off 3 bases at V and 1 base at J, with 6 bases between the two ends. As DNA, the CDR3 is TGTGCCAGCAGTGACGACAGGAACACTGAAGCTTTCTTT. Translated: CASSDDRNTEAFF.

This clone was seen more than once but under ten times. The V gene is TRBV15, the J gene TRBJ2-1, with D possibly TRBD2 on 5 matching bases. V lost 0 bases to trimming and J lost 9 bases, with 15 bases between them. This CDR3 has 15 amino acids. Germline values: CDR1 LNHNV, CDR2 YYDKDF (reference sequence). CDR3 sequence (DNA): TGTGCCACCAGCAGAGATTCGAAGGACTCCACTGAGCAGTTCTTC. It specifies CATSRDSKDSTEQFF.

CDR3 nucleotides: TGTGCCAGCAGTTACTCGACAGGGTATGGCTACACCTTC. This translates into CASSYSTGYGYTF. The rearrangement uses TRBV6-5 and TRBJ1-2; 7 nucleotides agree with TRBD1. The germline V gene encodes CDR1 MNHEY and CDR2 SVGAGI. This CDR3 is built from 13 residues. The V and J ends lost 0 bases and 5 bases, in that order; junction bases with no gene match: 0.